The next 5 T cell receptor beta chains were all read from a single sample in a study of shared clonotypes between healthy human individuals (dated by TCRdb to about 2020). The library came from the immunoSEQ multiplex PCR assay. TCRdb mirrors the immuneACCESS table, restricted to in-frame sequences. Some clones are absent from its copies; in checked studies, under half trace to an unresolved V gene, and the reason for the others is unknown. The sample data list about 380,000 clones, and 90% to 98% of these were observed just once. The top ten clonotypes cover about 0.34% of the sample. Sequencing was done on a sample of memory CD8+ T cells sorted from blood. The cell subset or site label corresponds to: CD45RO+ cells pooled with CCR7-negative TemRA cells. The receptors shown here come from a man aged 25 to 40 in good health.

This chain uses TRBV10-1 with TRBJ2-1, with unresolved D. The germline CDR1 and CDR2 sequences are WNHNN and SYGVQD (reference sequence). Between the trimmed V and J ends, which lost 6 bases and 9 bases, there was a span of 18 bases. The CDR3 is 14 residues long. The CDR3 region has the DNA TGCGCCAGCAGCCCCGAGCGCCTCAACAGTGAGCAGTTCTTC. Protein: CASSPERLNSEQFF.

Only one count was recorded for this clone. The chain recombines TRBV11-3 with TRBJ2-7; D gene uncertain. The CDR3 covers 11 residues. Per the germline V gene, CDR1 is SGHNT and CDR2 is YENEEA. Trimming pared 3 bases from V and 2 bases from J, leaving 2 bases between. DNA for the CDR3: TGTGCCAGCAGCTTCACCTACGAGCAGTACTTC. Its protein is CASSFTYEQYF.

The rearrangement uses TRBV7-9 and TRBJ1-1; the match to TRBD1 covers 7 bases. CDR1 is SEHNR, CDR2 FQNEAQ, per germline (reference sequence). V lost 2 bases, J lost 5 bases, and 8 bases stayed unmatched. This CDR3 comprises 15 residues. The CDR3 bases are TGTGCCAGCAGCTTAACAAGACAGGGAGGGACTGAAGCTTTCTTT. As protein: CASSLTRQGGTEAFF.

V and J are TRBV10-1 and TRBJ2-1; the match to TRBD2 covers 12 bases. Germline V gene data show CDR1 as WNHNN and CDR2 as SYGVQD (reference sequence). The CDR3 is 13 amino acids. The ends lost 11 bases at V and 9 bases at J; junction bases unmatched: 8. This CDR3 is CAVLAGGITEQFF. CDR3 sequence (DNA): TGCGCCGTACTAGCGGGAGGCATTACTGAGCAGTTCTTC.

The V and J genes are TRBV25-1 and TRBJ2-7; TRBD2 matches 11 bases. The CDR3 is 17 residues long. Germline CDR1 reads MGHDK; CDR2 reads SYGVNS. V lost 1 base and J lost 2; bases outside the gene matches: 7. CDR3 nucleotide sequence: TGTGCCAGCAGTGAATTTCGACTAGCGGGATTACCCTACGAGCAGTACTTC. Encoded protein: CASSEFRLAGLPYEQYF.